The rows below give T cell receptor beta chains drawn from one sample of a study of T cell responses to AZD1222 COVID-19 vaccine. Profiling relied on immunoSEQ multiplex PCR, and the TCRdb table lists in-frame clones only, not all of them. Seen here are more than 95,000 clones, more than 75% observed once, and the top ten hold around 7%. The sample here was peripheral blood, taken on day 0 of AZD1222 vaccination. The source of these receptors is an adult in good health. CDR3s include the opening cysteine and the closing phenylalanine or tryptophan. The D gene is left open where the match is weak. Part of the rows lack a size; the others show once, few, many or a class for expanded clones.

J gene: TRBJ1-2; D gene: TRBD1; V gene: TRBV19; clone size: .; CDR3 protein: CASSVGTGGDVGYTF; CDR3 DNA: TGTGCCAGTAGTGTCGGGACAGGGGGCGATGTTGGCTACACCTTC
J gene: TRBJ2-3; D gene: TRBD2; V gene: TRBV15; clone size: .; CDR3 protein: CATSGTLAGASTDTQYF; CDR3 DNA: TGTGCCACCAGCGGAACCCTAGCGGGGGCTAGCACAGATACGCAGTATTTT
J gene: TRBJ1-5; D gene: .; V gene: TRBV5-8; clone size: .; CDR3 protein: CASSLGMGSYQPQHF; CDR3 DNA: TGTGCCAGCAGCTTGGGTATGGGGAGCTATCAGCCCCAGCATTTT
J gene: TRBJ1-5; D gene: .; V gene: TRBV30; clone size: .; CDR3 protein: CAWEGGSNQPQHF; CDR3 DNA: TGTGCCTGGGAGGGGGGCTCCAATCAGCCCCAGCATTTT
J gene: TRBJ1-2; D gene: .; V gene: TRBV28; clone size: .; CDR3 protein: CASRRPQGGTDGYGYTF; CDR3 DNA: TGTGCCAGCAGGCGACCTCAAGGGGGGACGGATGGCTATGGCTACACCTTC
J gene: TRBJ1-4; D gene: TRBD1; V gene: TRBV4-2; clone size: .; CDR3 protein: CASSQDQGATTNEKLFF; CDR3 DNA: TGTGCCAGCAGCCAAGATCAGGGGGCGACAACTAATGAAAAACTGTTTTTT
J gene: TRBJ1-2; D gene: .; V gene: TRBV7-3; clone size: .; CDR3 protein: CASSPGLGALGYTF; CDR3 DNA: TGTGCCAGCAGCCCCGGCCTAGGGGCCCTGGGCTACACCTTC
J gene: TRBJ1-6; D gene: .; V gene: TRBV19; clone size: .; CDR3 protein: CASRNRDTNNSPLHF; CDR3 DNA: TGTGCCAGTAGGAACCGGGACACCAATAATTCACCCCTCCACTTT
J gene: TRBJ1-5; D gene: .; V gene: TRBV5-5; clone size: .; CDR3 protein: CASSSGLFSNQPQHF; CDR3 DNA: TGTGCCAGCAGCTCGGGACTGTTTAGCAATCAGCCCCAGCATTTT
J gene: TRBJ2-3; D gene: .; V gene: TRBV4-1; clone size: .; CDR3 protein: CASSPDPFGRDTQYF; CDR3 DNA: TGCGCCAGCAGCCCGGACCCATTTGGGCGAGATACGCAGTATTTT
J gene: TRBJ1-2; D gene: .; V gene: TRBV7-9; clone size: .; CDR3 protein: CASSPDRQGGYTF; CDR3 DNA: TGTGCCAGCAGCCCCGACAGGCAGGGAGGCTACACCTTC
J gene: TRBJ2-3; D gene: .; V gene: TRBV27; clone size: .; CDR3 protein: CASSLTSPGGADTQYF; CDR3 DNA: TGTGCCAGCAGTTTAACGTCCCCTGGGGGAGCAGATACGCAGTATTTT
J gene: TRBJ1-4; D gene: .; V gene: TRBV28; clone size: .; CDR3 protein: CASRDLASLLFF; CDR3 DNA: TGTGCCAGCAGAGACCTAGCTAGTTTACTGTTTTTT
J gene: TRBJ1-2; D gene: TRBD1; V gene: TRBV5-4; clone size: .; CDR3 protein: CASTVGQGALNYGYTF; CDR3 DNA: TGTGCCAGTACCGTTGGACAGGGGGCTTTAAACTATGGCTACACCTTC
J gene: TRBJ2-6; D gene: .; V gene: TRBV5-1; clone size: .; CDR3 protein: CASRPEPSSGANVLTF; CDR3 DNA: TGCGCCAGCAGACCCGAACCGAGCTCTGGGGCCAACGTCCTGACTTTC
J gene: TRBJ1-1; D gene: TRBD1; V gene: TRBV4-1; clone size: .; CDR3 protein: CASTGTENTEAFF; CDR3 DNA: TGCGCCAGCACCGGGACAGAGAACACTGAAGCTTTCTTT
J gene: TRBJ1-1; D gene: .; V gene: TRBV2; clone size: .; CDR3 protein: CASTNRNTEAFF; CDR3 DNA: TGTGCCAGCACTAACAGGAACACTGAAGCTTTCTTT
J gene: TRBJ1-3; D gene: .; V gene: TRBV3-1/TRBV3-2; clone size: once; CDR3 protein: CASSQDQAGWDTIYF; CDR3 DNA: TGTGCCAGCAGCCAAGATCAGGCGGGTTGGGACACCATATATTTT
J gene: TRBJ1-2; D gene: .; V gene: TRBV24-1; clone size: .; CDR3 protein: CATRGGAGGYTF; CDR3 DNA: TGTGCCACCCGCGGGGGGGCGGGTGGCTACACCTTC
J gene: TRBJ2-7; D gene: TRBD2; V gene: TRBV5-1; clone size: .; CDR3 protein: CASSLASGGDEQYF; CDR3 DNA: TGCGCCAGCAGCTTGGCTTCTGGGGGGGACGAGCAGTACTTC
J gene: TRBJ2-5; D gene: .; V gene: TRBV12-3/TRBV12-4; clone size: .; CDR3 protein: CASRPQGQETQYF; CDR3 DNA: TGTGCCAGCAGACCTCAGGGACAAGAGACCCAGTACTTC
J gene: TRBJ1-1; D gene: .; V gene: TRBV27; clone size: .; CDR3 protein: CASGLQGYTEAFF; CDR3 DNA: TGTGCCAGCGGACTTCAGGGTTACACTGAAGCTTTCTTT
J gene: TRBJ2-1; D gene: .; V gene: TRBV5-1; clone size: .; CDR3 protein: CASSLGGEQFF; CDR3 DNA: TGCGCCAGCAGCTTGGGTGGGGAGCAGTTCTTC